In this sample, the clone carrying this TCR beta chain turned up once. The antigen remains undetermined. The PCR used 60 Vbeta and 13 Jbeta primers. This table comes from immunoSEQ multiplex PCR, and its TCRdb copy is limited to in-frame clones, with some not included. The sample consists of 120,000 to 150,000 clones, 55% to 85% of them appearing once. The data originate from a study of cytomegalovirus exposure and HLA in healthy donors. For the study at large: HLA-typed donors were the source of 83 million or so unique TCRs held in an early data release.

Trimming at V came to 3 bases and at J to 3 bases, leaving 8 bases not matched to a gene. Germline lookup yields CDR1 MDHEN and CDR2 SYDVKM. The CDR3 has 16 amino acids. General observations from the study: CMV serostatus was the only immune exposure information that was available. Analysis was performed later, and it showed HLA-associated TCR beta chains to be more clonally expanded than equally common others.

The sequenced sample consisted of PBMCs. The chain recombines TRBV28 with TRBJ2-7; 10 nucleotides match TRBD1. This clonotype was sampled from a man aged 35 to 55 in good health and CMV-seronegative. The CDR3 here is CASSLGTGELGYEQYF. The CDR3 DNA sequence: TGTGCCAGCAGTTTGGGGACAGGGGAGTTGGGCTACGAGCAGTACTTC.